The rows below give T cell receptor beta chains drawn from one sample of a study of blood T cell repertoires in COVID-19. Profiling relied on immunoSEQ multiplex PCR, and the TCRdb table lists in-frame clones only, not all of them. The sample lists over 150,000 clones; around 90% were seen once. Sequences were obtained from peripheral blood. Source of these receptors: a man aged 40-55 years with active or convalescent COVID-19. Each CDR3 is given with its conserved first and last residue. D genes are given only for firm matches. Expanded clones get a size class; other rows say once, few or many, or leave the size out.

abundance: NA; v_gene: TRBV12-3/TRBV12-4; d_gene: NA; j_gene: TRBJ1-1; CDR3aa: CASSLASEAFF; CDR3nt: TGTGCCAGCAGTTTAGCCTCTGAAGCTTTCTTT
abundance: NA; v_gene: TRBV7-2; d_gene: NA; j_gene: TRBJ2-7; CDR3aa: CASSSAGTAYEQYF; CDR3nt: TGTGCCAGCAGCTCCGCCGGGACTGCCTACGAGCAGTACTTC
abundance: NA; v_gene: TRBV12-3/TRBV12-4; d_gene: NA; j_gene: TRBJ1-4; CDR3aa: CASSLVASEKLFF; CDR3nt: TGTGCCAGCAGCCTAGTAGCCTCTGAAAAACTGTTTTTT
abundance: NA; v_gene: TRBV7-3; d_gene: NA; j_gene: TRBJ1-1; CDR3aa: CASSLTGSGEAFF; CDR3nt: TGTGCCAGCAGCTTAACTGGGAGCGGTGAAGCTTTCTTT
abundance: few; v_gene: TRBV27; d_gene: NA; j_gene: TRBJ2-2; CDR3aa: CASSLVGVGTGELFF; CDR3nt: TGTGCCAGCAGTTTAGTTGGTGTCGGCACCGGGGAGCTGTTTTTT
abundance: NA; v_gene: TRBV3-1/TRBV3-2; d_gene: TRBD2; j_gene: TRBJ2-7; CDR3aa: CASFIHLSGGVEYEQYF; CDR3nt: TGTGCCAGCTTCATTCATCTTAGCGGGGGGGTGGAATACGAGCAGTACTTC
abundance: NA; v_gene: TRBV4-3; d_gene: TRBD2; j_gene: TRBJ2-3; CDR3aa: CASSQDSLAGDTSTDTQYF; CDR3nt: TGCGCCAGCAGCCAAGATTCACTAGCGGGGGATACCAGCACAGATACGCAGTATTTT
abundance: once; v_gene: TRBV5-4; d_gene: TRBD1; j_gene: TRBJ1-1; CDR3aa: CASSLDAGGLNTEAFF; CDR3nt: TGTGCCAGCAGCTTGGATGCAGGGGGTTTGAACACTGAAGCTTTCTTT
abundance: NA; v_gene: TRBV4-1; d_gene: TRBD1; j_gene: TRBJ1-1; CDR3aa: CASSQPARQGSAFF; CDR3nt: TGCGCCAGCAGCCAACCCGCTAGACAGGGGTCGGCTTTCTTT
abundance: NA; v_gene: TRBV3-1/TRBV3-2; d_gene: NA; j_gene: TRBJ1-2; CDR3aa: CASSQSGTESYGYTF; CDR3nt: TGTGCCAGCAGCCAGAGCGGGACGGAAAGCTATGGCTACACCTTC
abundance: NA; v_gene: TRBV11-3; d_gene: NA; j_gene: TRBJ2-5; CDR3aa: CASSLDRGRPKETQYF; CDR3nt: TGTGCCAGCAGCTTAGATCGCGGTAGGCCGAAAGAGACCCAGTACTTC
abundance: NA; v_gene: TRBV2; d_gene: NA; j_gene: TRBJ2-7; CDR3aa: CASNGVGDYEQYF; CDR3nt: TGTGCCAGCAACGGTGTCGGGGACTACGAGCAGTACTTC
abundance: NA; v_gene: TRBV6-2/TRBV6-3; d_gene: NA; j_gene: TRBJ2-5; CDR3aa: CASSYLGGALIRETQYF; CDR3nt: TGTGCCAGCAGTTACCTTGGCGGGGCCTTGATTAGGGAGACCCAGTACTTC
abundance: NA; v_gene: TRBV7-8; d_gene: TRBD1; j_gene: TRBJ2-7; CDR3aa: CASSIRDRSYEQYF; CDR3nt: TGTGCCAGCAGCATCCGGGACAGGTCCTACGAGCAGTACTTC
abundance: medium-sized; v_gene: TRBV6-6; d_gene: TRBD1; j_gene: TRBJ1-5; CDR3aa: CASSLRGTVNNQPQHF; CDR3nt: TGTGCCAGCAGCCTCCGCGGGACAGTCAATAATCAGCCCCAGCATTTT
abundance: NA; v_gene: TRBV27; d_gene: NA; j_gene: TRBJ2-5; CDR3aa: CASSFRLRETQYF; CDR3nt: TGTGCCAGCAGTTTTAGGTTGAGGGAGACCCAGTACTTC